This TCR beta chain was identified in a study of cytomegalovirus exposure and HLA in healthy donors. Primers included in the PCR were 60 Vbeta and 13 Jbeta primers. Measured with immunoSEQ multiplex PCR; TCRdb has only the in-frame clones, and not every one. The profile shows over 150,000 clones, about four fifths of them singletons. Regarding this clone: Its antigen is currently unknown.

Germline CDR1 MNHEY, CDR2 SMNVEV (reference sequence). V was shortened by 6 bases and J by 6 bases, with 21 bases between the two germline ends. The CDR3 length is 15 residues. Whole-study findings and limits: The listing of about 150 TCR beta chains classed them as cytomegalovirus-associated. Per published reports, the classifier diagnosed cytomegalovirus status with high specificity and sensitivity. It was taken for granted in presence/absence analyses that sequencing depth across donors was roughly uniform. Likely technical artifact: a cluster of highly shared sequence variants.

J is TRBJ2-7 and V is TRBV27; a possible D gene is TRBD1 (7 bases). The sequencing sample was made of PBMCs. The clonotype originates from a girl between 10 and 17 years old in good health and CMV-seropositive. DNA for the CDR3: TGTGCCAGCAGCTTCCTCGGGGCAGGGGGGACCGAGCAGTACTTC. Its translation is CASSFLGAGGTEQYF.